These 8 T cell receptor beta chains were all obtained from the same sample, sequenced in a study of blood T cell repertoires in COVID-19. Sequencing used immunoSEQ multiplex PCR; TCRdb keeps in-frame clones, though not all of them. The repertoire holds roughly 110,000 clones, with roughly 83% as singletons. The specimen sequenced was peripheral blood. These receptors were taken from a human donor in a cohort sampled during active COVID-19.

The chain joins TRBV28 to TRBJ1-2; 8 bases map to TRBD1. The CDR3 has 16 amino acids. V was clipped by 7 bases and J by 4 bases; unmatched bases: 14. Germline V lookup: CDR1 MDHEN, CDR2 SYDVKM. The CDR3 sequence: CASNPEGTGGGYGYTF. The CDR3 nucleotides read TGTGCCAGCAATCCCGAGGGAACAGGGGGGGGCTATGGCTACACCTTC.

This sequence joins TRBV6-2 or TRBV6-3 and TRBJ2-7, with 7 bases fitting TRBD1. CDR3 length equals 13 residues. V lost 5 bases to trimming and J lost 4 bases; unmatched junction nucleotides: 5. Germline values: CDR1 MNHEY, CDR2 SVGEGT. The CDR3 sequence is CASSRTGPYEQYV. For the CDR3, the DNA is TGTGCCAGCAGTAGGACAGGACCTTACGAGCAGTACGTC.

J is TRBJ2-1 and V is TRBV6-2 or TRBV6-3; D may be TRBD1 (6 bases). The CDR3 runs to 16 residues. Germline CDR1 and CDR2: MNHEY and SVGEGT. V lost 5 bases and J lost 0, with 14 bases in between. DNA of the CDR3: TGTGCCAGCAGTAAAACAGGGACACGCTCCTACAATGAGCAGTTCTTC. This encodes CASSKTGTRSYNEQFF.

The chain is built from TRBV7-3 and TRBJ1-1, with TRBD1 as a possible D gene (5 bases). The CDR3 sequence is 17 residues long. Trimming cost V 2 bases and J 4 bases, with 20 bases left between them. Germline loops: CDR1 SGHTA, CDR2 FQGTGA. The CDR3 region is CASSLQEGVRVSTEAFF. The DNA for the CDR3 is TGTGCCAGCAGCTTACAAGAAGGGGTCAGGGTGAGCACTGAAGCTTTCTTT.

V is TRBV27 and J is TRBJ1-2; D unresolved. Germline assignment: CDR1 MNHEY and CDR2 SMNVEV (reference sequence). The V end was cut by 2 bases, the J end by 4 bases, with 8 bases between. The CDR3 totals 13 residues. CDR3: CASSLRPGYGYTF. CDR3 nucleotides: TGTGCCAGCAGTTTACGTCCGGGCTATGGCTACACCTTC.

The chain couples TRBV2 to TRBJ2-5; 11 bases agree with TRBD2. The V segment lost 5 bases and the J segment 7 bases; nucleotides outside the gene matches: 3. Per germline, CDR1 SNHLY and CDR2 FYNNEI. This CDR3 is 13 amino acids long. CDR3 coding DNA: TGTGCCAGCAGTCTCGGACTAGCGGGGACCCAGTACTTC. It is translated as CASSLGLAGTQYF.

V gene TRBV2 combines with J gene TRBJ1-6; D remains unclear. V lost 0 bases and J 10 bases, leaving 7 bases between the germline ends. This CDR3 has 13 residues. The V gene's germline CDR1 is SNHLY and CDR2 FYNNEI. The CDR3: CASSEAQESPLHF. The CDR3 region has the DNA TGTGCCAGCAGTGAAGCGCAAGAGTCACCCCTCCACTTT. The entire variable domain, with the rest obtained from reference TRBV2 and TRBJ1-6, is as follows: EPEVTQTPSHQVTQMGQEVILRCVPISNHLYFYWYRQILGQKVEFLVSFYNNEISEKSEIFDDQFSVERPDGSNFTLKIRSTKLEDSAMYFCASSEAQESPLHFGNGTRLTVT.

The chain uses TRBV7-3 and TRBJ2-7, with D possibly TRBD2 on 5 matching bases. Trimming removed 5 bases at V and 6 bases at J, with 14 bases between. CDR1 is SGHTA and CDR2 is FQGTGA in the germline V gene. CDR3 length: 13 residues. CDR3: CASSLDGLGEQYF. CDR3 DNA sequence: TGTGCCAGCAGCCTGGACGGACTGGGCGAGCAGTACTTC.